These T cell receptor beta chains were read from a single sample in a study of OX40 agonist ivuxolimab in advanced cancers. Method: immunoSEQ multiplex PCR; TCRdb's copy keeps in-frame clones and lacks some. The table shows some 70,000 clones, with about 86% occurring only once. The source material was CD4+ or CD8+ T cells sorted from blood, sampled in a trial of the OX40 agonist ivuxolimab. Every receptor here comes from an adult with an advanced solid tumor such as melanoma, head and neck, liver or kidney cancer. Each CDR3 is given without its conserved first and last residue. Clone size is given for some rows only: seen once, a few or many times, or a class if the clone is expanded.

V: TRBV30; size: NA; J: TRBJ1-2; CDR3: AWSDYGTPFNYGYT
V: TRBV28; size: NA; J: TRBJ1-3; CDR3: ASSLGQRGNGNTIY
V: TRBV7-2; size: once; J: TRBJ2-1; CDR3: ASSLVNSYNEQF
V: TRBV5-1; size: NA; J: TRBJ1-5; CDR3: ASSLGGFNQPQH
V: TRBV7-9; size: NA; J: TRBJ2-7; CDR3: ASSLRNMDEQY
V: TRBV5-4; size: NA; J: TRBJ1-1; CDR3: ATYRQGGTEAF
V: TRBV5-1; size: NA; J: TRBJ1-6; CDR3: ASSPDRVGSPLH
V: TRBV2; size: NA; J: TRBJ2-4; CDR3: ASTAEAKNIQY
V: TRBV9; size: once; J: TRBJ2-7; CDR3: ASSEGSYAYEQY
V: TRBV9; size: NA; J: TRBJ2-3; CDR3: ASSALGAGTDTQY
V: TRBV7-2; size: NA; J: TRBJ1-2; CDR3: ASSLPQSYGYT
V: TRBV28; size: NA; J: TRBJ1-5; CDR3: ASSLSRIQGQPQH
V: TRBV5-4; size: NA; J: TRBJ1-2; CDR3: ASSLEGGLGYT
V: TRBV7-2; size: few; J: TRBJ2-1; CDR3: ASSLITLAGSYNEQF
V: TRBV11-2; size: NA; J: TRBJ1-5; CDR3: ASSLMGNQPQH
V: TRBV5-1; size: NA; J: TRBJ2-1; CDR3: ASSVGQGDEQF
V: TRBV2; size: NA; J: TRBJ2-1; CDR3: AGRQGENEQF
V: TRBV11-2; size: NA; J: TRBJ1-3; CDR3: ASSRAPSGNTIY
V: TRBV4-1; size: NA; J: TRBJ1-1; CDR3: ASSHRGDRVFTEAF
V: TRBV25-1; size: NA; J: TRBJ2-1; CDR3: ASGGSGSYNEQF
V: TRBV18; size: NA; J: TRBJ2-5; CDR3: ASSPPTGPQETQY
V: TRBV11-2; size: NA; J: TRBJ2-7; CDR3: ASRSLGGTYEQY
V: TRBV6-4; size: NA; J: TRBJ2-7; CDR3: ASSEGLAGAEDSYEQY
V: TRBV9; size: NA; J: TRBJ2-7; CDR3: ASSTTGSLQYEQY
V: TRBV19; size: NA; J: TRBJ2-5; CDR3: ASSMGSNQETQY
V: TRBV6-5; size: NA; J: TRBJ2-1; CDR3: ASSRGPNNEQF
V: TRBV9; size: NA; J: TRBJ1-3; CDR3: ASSVSEGGSGNTIY
V: TRBV27; size: NA; J: TRBJ2-3; CDR3: ASSPTSGIVGTQY
V: TRBV7-9; size: NA; J: TRBJ1-4; CDR3: ASSLGGRHEKLF
V: TRBV7-2; size: NA; J: TRBJ2-7; CDR3: ASSLRGGYSYEQY
V: TRBV7-3; size: NA; J: TRBJ2-3; CDR3: ASSSRGGASGWTDTQY
V: TRBV7-2; size: NA; J: TRBJ2-7; CDR3: ASSLIGGDIYEQY
V: TRBV15; size: NA; J: TRBJ2-2; CDR3: ATSKPGLHTGELF
V: TRBV29-1; size: NA; J: TRBJ2-1; CDR3: SVEDDHLATQF
V: TRBV5-1; size: NA; J: TRBJ2-7; CDR3: ASSLARTSAYEQY
V: TRBV30; size: NA; J: TRBJ1-4; CDR3: AWNNQGAIEKLF
V: TRBV2; size: NA; J: TRBJ2-5; CDR3: ASSVGGGATQY
V: TRBV5-1; size: NA; J: TRBJ2-1; CDR3: ASSLAGQAYNEQF